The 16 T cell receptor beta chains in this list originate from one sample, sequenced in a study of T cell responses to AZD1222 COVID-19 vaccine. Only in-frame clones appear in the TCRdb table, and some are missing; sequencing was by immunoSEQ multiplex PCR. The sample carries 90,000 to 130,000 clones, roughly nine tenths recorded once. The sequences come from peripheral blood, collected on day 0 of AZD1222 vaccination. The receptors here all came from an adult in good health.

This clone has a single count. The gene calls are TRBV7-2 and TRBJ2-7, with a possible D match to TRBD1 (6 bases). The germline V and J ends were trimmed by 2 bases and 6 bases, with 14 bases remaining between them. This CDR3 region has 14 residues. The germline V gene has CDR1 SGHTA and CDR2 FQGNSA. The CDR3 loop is CASSLNAGEAEQYF. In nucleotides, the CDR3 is TGTGCCAGCAGCTTAAACGCAGGGGAAGCCGAGCAGTACTTC.

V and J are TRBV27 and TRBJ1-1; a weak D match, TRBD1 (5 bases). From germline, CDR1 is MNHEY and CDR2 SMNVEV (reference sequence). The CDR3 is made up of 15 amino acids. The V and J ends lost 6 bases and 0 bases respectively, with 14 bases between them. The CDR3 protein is CASRLFQGLNTEAFF. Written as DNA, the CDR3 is TGTGCCAGCAGATTGTTCCAGGGATTGAACACTGAAGCTTTCTTT.

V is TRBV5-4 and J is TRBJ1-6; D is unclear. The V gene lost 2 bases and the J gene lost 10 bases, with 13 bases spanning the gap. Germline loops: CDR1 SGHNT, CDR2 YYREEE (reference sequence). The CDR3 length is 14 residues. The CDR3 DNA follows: TGTGCCAGCAGCTTAACCGGGCACGAATCACCCCTCCACTTT. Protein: CASSLTGHESPLHF.

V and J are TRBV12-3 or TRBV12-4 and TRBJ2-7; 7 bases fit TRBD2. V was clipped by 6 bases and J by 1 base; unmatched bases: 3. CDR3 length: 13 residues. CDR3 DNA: TGTGCCAGCAGGGGCGGGGGATCCTACGAGCAGTACTTC. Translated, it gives CASRGGGSYEQYF.

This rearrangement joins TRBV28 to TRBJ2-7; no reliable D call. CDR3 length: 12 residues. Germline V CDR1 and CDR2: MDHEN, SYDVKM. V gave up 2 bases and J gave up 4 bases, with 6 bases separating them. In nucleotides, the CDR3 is TGTGCCAGCAGTTTACGGCCGTACGAGCAGTACTTC. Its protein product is CASSLRPYEQYF.

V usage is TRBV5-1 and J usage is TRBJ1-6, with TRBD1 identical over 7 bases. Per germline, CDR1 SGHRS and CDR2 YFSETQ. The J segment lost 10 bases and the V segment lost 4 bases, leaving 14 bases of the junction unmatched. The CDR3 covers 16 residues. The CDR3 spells CASSPRAGQGDSPLHF. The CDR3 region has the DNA TGCGCCAGCAGCCCCCGAGCGGGTCAGGGGGACTCACCCCTCCACTTT.

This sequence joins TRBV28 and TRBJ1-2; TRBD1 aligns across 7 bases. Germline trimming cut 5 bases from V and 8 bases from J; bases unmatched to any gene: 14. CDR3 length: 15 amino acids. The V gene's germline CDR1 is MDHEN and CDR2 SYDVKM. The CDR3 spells CASSRPRGGTLGYTF. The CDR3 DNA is TGTGCCAGCAGTCGACCCAGGGGGGGGACGTTGGGCTACACCTTC.

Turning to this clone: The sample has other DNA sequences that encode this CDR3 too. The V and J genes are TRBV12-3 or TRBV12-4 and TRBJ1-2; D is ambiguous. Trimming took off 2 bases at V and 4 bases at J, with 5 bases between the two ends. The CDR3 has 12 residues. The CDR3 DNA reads TGTGCCAGCAGTTTAAGAGGCTATGGCTACACCTTC. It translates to CASSLRGYGYTF.

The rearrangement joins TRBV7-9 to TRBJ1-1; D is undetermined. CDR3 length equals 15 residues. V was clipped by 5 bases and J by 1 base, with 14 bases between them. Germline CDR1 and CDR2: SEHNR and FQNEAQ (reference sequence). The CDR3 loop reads CASSPPPPRNTEAFF. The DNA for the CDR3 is TGTGCCAGCAGCCCGCCCCCCCCAAGGAACACTGAAGCTTTCTTT.

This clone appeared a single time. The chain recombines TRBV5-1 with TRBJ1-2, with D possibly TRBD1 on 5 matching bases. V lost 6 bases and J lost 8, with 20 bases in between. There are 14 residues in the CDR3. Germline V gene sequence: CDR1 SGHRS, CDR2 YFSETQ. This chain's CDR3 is CASTPTGGKVGYTF. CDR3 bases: TGCGCCAGCACCCCGACGGGGGGAAAGGTCGGCTACACCTTC.

In DNA form, the CDR3 reads TGTGCCAGCAGTCGAAACCCTAGCTCCTACGAGCAGTACTTC. It codes for CASSRNPSSYEQYF. The J gene is TRBJ2-7, the V gene TRBV6-5; D not certain. Germline-derived CDR1 and CDR2 are MNHEY and SVGAGI. CDR3 length: 14 amino acids. V was trimmed by 5 bases and J by 0 bases, leaving 11 bases between them.

The CDR3 sequence is CSAHRADTQYF. The CDR3 DNA is TGCAGTGCCCACCGAGCAGATACGCAGTATTTT. J is TRBJ2-3 and V is TRBV20-1, with D uncertain. CDR3 length: 11 amino acids. Trimming cost V 6 bases and J 4 bases, with 8 bases left between them. Germline V CDR1 and CDR2: DFQATT, SNEGSKA (reference sequence).

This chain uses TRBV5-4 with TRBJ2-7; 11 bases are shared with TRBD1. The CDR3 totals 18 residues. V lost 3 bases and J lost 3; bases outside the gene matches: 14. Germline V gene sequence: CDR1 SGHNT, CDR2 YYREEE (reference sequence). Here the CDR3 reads CASSSGQGAAIPIYEQYF. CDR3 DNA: TGTGCCAGCAGCTCAGGACAGGGGGCGGCAATACCCATCTACGAGCAGTACTTC. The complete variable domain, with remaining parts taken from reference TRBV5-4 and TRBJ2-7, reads ETGVTQSPTHLIKTRGQQVTLRCSSQSGHNTVSWYQQALGQGPQFIFQYYREEENGRGNFPPRFSGLQFPNYSSELNVNALELDDSALYLCASSSGQGAAIPIYEQYFGPGTRLTVT.

The CDR3 sequence is CASSVDWGGNTIYF. The CDR3 DNA sequence: TGTGCCAGCAGTGTGGACTGGGGTGGAAACACCATATATTTT. The genes are TRBV2 and TRBJ1-3; D is unclear. Per germline, CDR1 SNHLY and CDR2 FYNNEI. V lost 4 bases and J lost 3, with 10 bases in between. The CDR3 sequence is 14 residues long.

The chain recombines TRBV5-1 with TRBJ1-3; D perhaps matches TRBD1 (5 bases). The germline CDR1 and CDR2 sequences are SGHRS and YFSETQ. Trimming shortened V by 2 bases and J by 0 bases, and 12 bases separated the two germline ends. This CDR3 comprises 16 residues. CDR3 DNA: TGCGCCAGCAGCTTTGGTCCAGGGAACTCTGGAAACACCATATATTTT. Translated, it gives CASSFGPGNSGNTIYF. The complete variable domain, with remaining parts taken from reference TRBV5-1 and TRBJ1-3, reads KAGVTQTPRYLIKTRGQQVTLSCSPISGHRSVSWYQQTPGQGLQFLFEYFSETQRNKGNFPGRFSGRQFSNSRSEMNVSTLELGDSALYLCASSFGPGNSGNTIYFGEGSWLTVV.

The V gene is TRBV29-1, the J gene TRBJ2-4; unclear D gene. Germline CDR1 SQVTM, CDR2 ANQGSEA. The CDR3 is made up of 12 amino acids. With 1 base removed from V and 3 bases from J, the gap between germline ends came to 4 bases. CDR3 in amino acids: CSVEAVKNIQYF. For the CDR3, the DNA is TGCAGCGTTGAAGCAGTCAAAAACATTCAGTACTTC.